This T cell receptor beta chain emerged from a study of control samples from healthy donors and cancer patients. Germline loops: CDR1 MDHEN, CDR2 SYDVKM. The CDR3 has 12 amino acids. Trimming shortened V by 3 bases and J by 10 bases, and 9 bases separated the two germline ends. Measured with immunoSEQ multiplex PCR; TCRdb has only the in-frame clones, and not every one. The sample includes 35,000 to 45,000 clones, around 93% seen only once; the top ten take more than 20%. This sequence was found in a woman between 40 and 55 years old with head and neck cancer. Sequences were obtained from PBMCs. V usage is TRBV28 and J usage is TRBJ1-4, with D maybe TRBD1 (5 bases). CDR3 in DNA: TGTGCCAGCAGTTTGGTGGGGCCAAAACTGTTTTTT. Translated: CASSLVGPKLFF.